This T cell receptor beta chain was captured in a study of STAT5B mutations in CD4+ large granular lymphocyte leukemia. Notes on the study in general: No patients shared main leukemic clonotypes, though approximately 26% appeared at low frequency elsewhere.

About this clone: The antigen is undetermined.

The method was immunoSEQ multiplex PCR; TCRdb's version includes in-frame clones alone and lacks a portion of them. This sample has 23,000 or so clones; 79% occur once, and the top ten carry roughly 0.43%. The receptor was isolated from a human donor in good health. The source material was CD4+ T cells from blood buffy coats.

The CDR3 sequence: CASSSEGVWFF. CDR3 nucleotide sequence: TGTGCCAGCAGTTCGGAAGGAGTTTGGTTCTTC. The V gene is TRBV28, the J gene TRBJ2-1; D is unresolved. The germline V and J ends were trimmed by 4 bases and 15 bases, with 13 bases remaining between them. The CDR3 extends over 11 amino acids. Germline assignment: CDR1 MDHEN and CDR2 SYDVKM.